This is a list of T cell receptor beta chains from one sample in a study of T cell clonotyping in hematopoietic cell transplantation. Here immunoSEQ multiplex PCR was the method, and the copy in TCRdb shows in-frame clones only, minus some. Here the sample spans over 25,000 clones, approximately 80% being singletons. The material sequenced was peripheral blood mononuclear cells, taken before stem cell transplant. These receptors were collected from a woman in her 30s with chronic myeloid leukemia. Some clones in this sample may be carry-over from other donors' samples. Each CDR3 is given with its conserved first and last residue.

V	J	CDR3
TRBV9	TRBJ2-3	CASSVAGGITDTQYF
TRBV11-2	TRBJ2-7	CASSSGQEVTYEQYF
TRBV4-1	TRBJ1-1	CASSQEGALEAFF
TRBV6-5	TRBJ1-4	CASSSTNRDKLFF
TRBV6-5	TRBJ2-2	CASSYTQGVGGELFF
TRBV6-6	TRBJ2-2	CASSHRGETGELFF
TRBV9	TRBJ1-5	CASSGGTDNQPQHF
TRBV30	TRBJ2-3	CAWSVRASSTDTQYF
TRBV14	TRBJ1-2	CASSVSNYGYTF
TRBV5-6	TRBJ1-1	CASTRGKPDTEAFF
TRBV6-1	TRBJ1-1	CASGGGTEAFF
TRBV5-1	TRBJ1-6	CASTPGTGNSPLHF
TRBV30	TRBJ1-4	CAWSVRVFEKLFF
TRBV30	TRBJ1-1	CAWSALPRSSAFF
TRBV27	TRBJ2-7	CASSRLAGEQYF
TRBV7-8	TRBJ2-3	CASSLQGFDTQYF
TRBV11-2	TRBJ2-7	CASRHRDRPYEQYF
TRBV10-3	TRBJ1-2	CAIRDSPRHYGYTF
TRBV19	TRBJ1-2	CASSAGTGVVLGYTF
TRBV2	TRBJ1-5	CASGRQNNQPQHF
TRBV19	TRBJ2-5	CASSIGGGSGIQETQYF
TRBV27	TRBJ1-4	CASSRGGQRDEKLFF
TRBV19	TRBJ1-5	CASSSTGGIQPQHF
TRBV5-4	TRBJ1-2	CASTRNGVQANYGYTF
TRBV6-5	TRBJ1-2	CASSYSPGAQTGYTF
TRBV27	TRBJ2-7	CASRGIAFEQYF
TRBV5-6	TRBJ1-5	CASSPGQLNQPQHF
TRBV28	TRBJ1-5	CASSLGLSEHF
TRBV5-1	TRBJ1-1	CASSLEQGGSTEAFF
TRBV5-6	TRBJ2-7	CASSLRTSGYYEQYF
TRBV30	TRBJ1-2	CAWSKGHGYTF